This record looks at one TCR beta chain sequence and its context. This sample stems from a study of T-cell reconstitution after alpha-beta-depleted transplantation in children. The CDR3 sequence is 16 residues long. The V gene lost 5 bases and the J gene lost 6 bases, with 23 bases spanning the gap. Preparation of the TCRbeta library was carried out with unique molecular identifiers. TCRdb passed the PCR reads through MiXCR, listing each CDR3 protein once. This repertoire shows roughly 300,000 distinct CDR3 sequences, approximately 10% found once; its top ten account for approximately 2.3%. V and J are TRBV12-3 or TRBV12-4 and TRBJ2-7; either TRBD1 or TRBD2 may supply D (7 bases each). The sequence derives from a human donor who donated a stem cell graft to a child with acute lymphoblastic leukemia. Sequenced here: PBMCs from the stem cell graft donor, sampled from the stem cell graft. This CDR3 is CASSAGGGGFPAEQYF. CDR3 nucleotides: TGTGCCAGCAGTGCCGGGGGAGGGGGCTTCCCCGCCGAGCAGTACTTC.